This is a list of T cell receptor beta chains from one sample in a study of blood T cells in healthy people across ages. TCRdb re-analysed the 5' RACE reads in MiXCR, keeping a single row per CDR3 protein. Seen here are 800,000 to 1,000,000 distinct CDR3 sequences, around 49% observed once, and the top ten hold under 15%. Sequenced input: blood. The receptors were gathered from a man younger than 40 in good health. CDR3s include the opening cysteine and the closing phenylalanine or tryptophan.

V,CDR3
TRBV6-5,CASSYLSPLGIAQYEQYF
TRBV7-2,CASTGLAGPADTQYF
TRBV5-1,CASSFSRPGTSGGETQYF
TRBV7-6,CASSVEDGNYEQYF
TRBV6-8,CASSYSAGGSHEQYF
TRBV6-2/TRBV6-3,CASTLRDRRNYGYTF
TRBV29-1,CSVEGQGSPYEQYF
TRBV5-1,CASSLTGIGANVLTF
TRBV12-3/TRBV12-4,CASSSYTTGERGYTF
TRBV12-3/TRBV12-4,CASSFDYSTDTQYF
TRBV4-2,CASSQDQGSGRTGYEQYF
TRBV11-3,CASTYRDSQTYEQYF
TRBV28,CASSFPRGSYNEQFF
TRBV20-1,CSARQGATYNEQFF
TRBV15,CATSIETGRYEQYF
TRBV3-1,CASSHEMRTSGIKGAKNIQYF
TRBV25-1,CASSLDRSTGELFF
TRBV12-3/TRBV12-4,CASSSTSGGANEQFF
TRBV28,CASSSGRGTSGGNQETQYF
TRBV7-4,CASTHFGGVLAKNIQYF
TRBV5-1,CAGSHSGTSGGRSSYNEQFF
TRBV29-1,CSVGTISSYEQYF
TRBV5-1,CASSSPDSLQETQYF
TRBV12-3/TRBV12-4,CASRPPGQGPEKLFF
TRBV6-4,CASSVGEGTEAFF
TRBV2,CASIPDGGSSSYNEQFF
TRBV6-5,CASSYLWGKAFF
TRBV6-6,CASRQAGVDTQYF
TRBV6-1,CASSEGGFPGQPQHF